Reported below is one T cell receptor beta chain. Its antigen is unidentified. It was with 60 Vbeta and 13 Jbeta primers that the PCR ran. Sequenced by immunoSEQ multiplex PCR; TCRdb stores in-frame clones only, minus some. The sample has roughly 130,000 clones, roughly 78% seen once. Germline V lookup: CDR1 SNHLY, CDR2 FYNNEI. V lost 6 bases to trimming and J lost 0 bases, with 11 bases between them. The CDR3 is 14 amino acids. This specimen comes from a study of cytomegalovirus exposure and HLA in healthy donors. Points from the study as a whole: CMV serostatus was the sole immune exposure information available. Presence/absence comparisons presumed near-even sequencing depth among donors.

This TCR derives from a male donor in good health and CMV-seronegative. The specimen sequenced was PBMCs. The J gene is TRBJ1-1, the V gene TRBV2; the D is unclear. CDR3 region: CASSREMMNTEAFF. The DNA of the CDR3 is TGTGCCAGCAGCCGGGAGATGATGAACACTGAAGCTTTCTTT.